A single sample is the source of the 21 T cell receptor beta chains below, sequenced in a study of T cell responses to AZD1222 COVID-19 vaccine. Only in-frame clones appear in the TCRdb table, and some are missing; sequencing was by immunoSEQ multiplex PCR. This table holds more than 80,000 clones, 70% to 90% found once. The sample in question was peripheral blood, obtained on day 0 of AZD1222 vaccination. The receptor source for this set is an adult in good health.

The rearrangement joins TRBV2 to TRBJ1-2; D is unresolved. V lost 2 bases and J 0 bases, leaving 10 bases between the germline ends. The CDR3 runs 15 residues. The germline V gene has CDR1 SNHLY and CDR2 FYNNEI. In DNA form, the CDR3 reads TGTGCCAGCAGTGAAAAAGGGTATCCTAACTATGGCTACACCTTC. It is translated as CASSEKGYPNYGYTF. Full variable domain (rest looked up from reference TRBV2 and TRBJ1-2): EPEVTQTPSHQVTQMGQEVILRCVPISNHLYFYWYRQILGQKVEFLVSFYNNEISEKSEIFDDQFSVERPDGSNFTLKIRSTKLEDSAMYFCASSEKGYPNYGYTFGSGTRLTVV.

The gene calls are TRBV20-1 and TRBJ2-4; D is undetermined. The CDR3 has 13 residues. V was shortened by 3 bases and J by 0 bases, with 6 bases between the two germline ends. Germline V gives CDR1 DFQATT, CDR2 SNEGSKA (reference sequence). Written as DNA, the CDR3 is TGCAGTGCTAGTTGGGGAGCCAAAAACATTCAGTACTTC. Translated: CSASWGAKNIQYF.

This clone appeared a single time. V gene TRBV29-1 combines with J gene TRBJ2-7; a weak D match, TRBD1 (7 bases). V lost 4 bases and J lost 7, with 26 bases in between. This CDR3 is built from 16 residues. CDR1 SQVTM and CDR2 ANQGSEA come from the germline V gene. The DNA of the CDR3 is TGCAGCGTTGTTGGCCGGGGGACAGCATCTCTGGGGGAGCAGTACTTC. Amino acid sequence: CSVVGRGTASLGEQYF.

The chain joins TRBV12-3 or TRBV12-4 to TRBJ2-5, with D perhaps matching TRBD2 (5 bases). V was shortened by 4 bases and J by 5 bases, with 11 bases between the two germline ends. The CDR3 consists of 13 residues. CDR3 coding DNA: TGTGCCAGCAGTTACCGAGGGTCGGAGACCCAGTACTTC. This codes for CASSYRGSETQYF.

The chain joins TRBV28 to TRBJ2-4, with a weak D call TRBD2 (5 bases). The CDR3 extends over 13 amino acids. Per germline, CDR1 MDHEN and CDR2 SYDVKM. Trimming left V 8 bases short and J 0 bases short, with 8 bases between. DNA of the CDR3: TGTGCCAGCTTAGGACTAGCCAAAAACATTCAGTACTTC. It encodes CASLGLAKNIQYF.

The chain employs TRBV5-1 and TRBJ2-1; TRBD1 matches 11 bases. After removal of 4 bases from V and 7 bases from J, the junction contained 7 bases not matched to a gene. Germline V gives CDR1 SGHRS, CDR2 YFSETQ. This CDR3 comprises 15 residues. This chain's CDR3 is CASSLPGTGGNEQFF. CDR3 in DNA: TGCGCCAGCAGCCTCCCCGGGACAGGGGGTAATGAGCAGTTCTTC.

The J gene is TRBJ1-1, the V gene TRBV18, with D uncertain. Germline V CDR1 and CDR2: KGHSH, LQKENI. The V end was cut by 4 bases, the J end by 4 bases, with 7 bases between. The CDR3 runs to 12 residues. Written as DNA, the CDR3 is TGTGCCAGCTCACAAGAGATCACTGAAGCTTTCTTT. Translation gives CASSQEITEAFF.

The V gene is TRBV2, the J gene TRBJ2-2; D uncertain. Trimming left V 2 bases short and J 8 bases short, with 15 bases between. CDR1 SNHLY and CDR2 FYNNEI come from the germline V gene. CDR3 length: 15 amino acids. CDR3 in amino acids: CASSERRSAHGELFF. The CDR3 nucleotides read TGTGCCAGCAGTGAACGCCGTTCGGCCCATGGGGAGCTGTTTTTT.

This chain connects TRBV3-1 (or the pseudogene TRBV3-2) to TRBJ1-1; D is unclear. Germline values: CDR1 LGHDT, CDR2 YNNKEL (reference sequence). Trimming cost V 0 bases and J 1 base, with 6 bases left between them. The CDR3 sequence is 14 residues long. CDR3 bases: TGTGCCAGCAGCCAAGACATGGAGAACACTGAAGCTTTCTTT. This codes for CASSQDMENTEAFF.

The chain carries TRBV9 and TRBJ2-3; D is unresolved. With 1 base removed from V and 5 bases from J, the gap between germline ends came to 14 bases. Germline values: CDR1 SGDLS, CDR2 YYNGEE. The CDR3 has 15 amino acids. CDR3 sequence (DNA): TGTGCCAGCAGCGTACAGGATGGATCGGGAGATACGCAGTATTTT. The encoded protein is CASSVQDGSGDTQYF.

V gene TRBV5-4 combines with J gene TRBJ2-2; a possible D gene is TRBD1 (6 bases). The CDR3 length is 15 residues. Per germline, CDR1 SGHNT and CDR2 YYREEE (reference sequence). V was cut by 4 bases and J by 0 bases, with 10 bases left in between. CDR3 nucleotide sequence: TGTGCCAGCAGCAGGGACATCGCGAACACCGGGGAGCTGTTTTTT. It encodes CASSRDIANTGELFF.

V and J are TRBV29-1 and TRBJ1-2; D perhaps matches TRBD1 (5 bases). Trimming took off 7 bases at V and 0 bases at J, with 12 bases between the two ends. Germline-derived CDR1 and CDR2 are SQVTM and ANQGSEA. The length of the CDR3 is 13 residues. The CDR3 here is CSARDGTNYGYTF. CDR3 coding DNA: TGCAGCGCTCGGGACGGGACTAACTATGGCTACACCTTC.

The J gene is TRBJ2-1, the V gene TRBV29-1; D is uncertain. Germline V lookup: CDR1 SQVTM, CDR2 ANQGSEA. Trimming removed 2 bases at V and 7 bases at J, with 18 bases between. This CDR3 spans 15 amino acids. The CDR3 region is CSVELVQAPPNEQFF. The CDR3 bases are TGCAGCGTTGAATTGGTCCAGGCCCCCCCGAATGAGCAGTTCTTC.

This clone was recorded once. The rearrangement links TRBV2 to TRBJ1-5; D ambiguous. Trimming removed 6 bases from V and 2 bases from J, with 14 bases in between. Per germline, CDR1 SNHLY and CDR2 FYNNEI. This CDR3 is built from 15 residues. CDR3 coding DNA: TGTGCCAGCAGGGAGGGAGATTTGGGCAATCAGCCCCAGCATTTT. It translates to CASREGDLGNQPQHF.

The rearrangement joins TRBV5-5 to TRBJ2-3, with 10 bases matching TRBD2. Germline trimming cut 0 bases from V and 6 bases from J; bases unmatched to any gene: 4. Germline V CDR1 and CDR2: SGHKS, YYEKEE (reference sequence). The CDR3 has 15 residues. The CDR3 DNA reads as TGTGCCAGCAGCTTGGCTAGCGGGAGCGTGGATACGCAGTATTTT. This codes for CASSLASGSVDTQYF.

The rearrangement uses TRBV29-1 and TRBJ2-3, with D unclear. CDR3 length: 13 residues. CDR1 and CDR2 from the germline V gene are SQVTM and ANQGSEA. The V and J ends lost 6 bases and 0 bases respectively, with 10 bases between them. CDR3 sequence (DNA): TGCAGCGTCGAGAGTCCTAGCACAGATACGCAGTATTTT. Protein product: CSVESPSTDTQYF.

The rearrangement links TRBV27 to TRBJ1-1, with D perhaps matching TRBD1 (5 bases). This CDR3 has 13 amino acids. Germline CDR1 reads MNHEY; CDR2 reads SMNVEV (reference sequence). The V gene lost 2 bases and the J gene lost 7 bases, with 11 bases spanning the gap. The CDR3 DNA reads as TGTGCCAGCAGTTTAGCCGCAGGGCTTGAAGCTTTCTTT. Translation: CASSLAAGLEAFF.

This clone is a singleton in its sample. The gene calls are TRBV27 and TRBJ2-1; 11 bases fit TRBD2. Germline values: CDR1 MNHEY, CDR2 SMNVEV (reference sequence). The CDR3 contains 16 residues. The V gene end was trimmed by 2 bases and the J gene end by 6 bases; junction bases not matched to a gene: 6. The CDR3 is CASSLGLAGGGNEQFF. The DNA for the CDR3 is TGTGCCAGCAGTTTAGGGCTAGCGGGAGGAGGCAATGAGCAGTTCTTC.

The rearrangement links TRBV7-9 to TRBJ1-4; D not resolved. The CDR3 has 14 amino acids. V lost 1 base to trimming and J lost 8 bases, with 11 bases between them. The germline CDR1 and CDR2 sequences are SEHNR and FQNEAQ (reference sequence). The CDR3 here is CASSLGGTGEKLFF. In DNA form, the CDR3 reads TGTGCCAGCAGCTTAGGTGGCACGGGAGAAAAACTGTTTTTT.

CDR3: CASSTHLAGTANQPQHF. As DNA, the CDR3 is TGTGCCAGTAGTACCCACCTAGCCGGGACAGCTAATCAGCCCCAGCATTTT. The chain has TRBV19 and TRBJ1-5; 7 nucleotides line up with TRBD1. Germline lookup yields CDR1 LNHDA and CDR2 SQIVND (reference sequence). The J segment lost 4 bases and the V segment lost 4 bases, leaving 13 bases of the junction unmatched. The CDR3 is 17 amino acids.

This clone was observed once. This chain links TRBV25-1 with TRBJ2-3; D may be TRBD2 (5 bases). V was trimmed by 3 bases and J by 2 bases, leaving 15 bases between them. Looked up from germline, CDR1 is MGHDK and CDR2 is SYGVNS. The CDR3 is 16 amino acids. The CDR3 here is CASSDQAESVTDTQYF. The DNA for the CDR3 is TGTGCCAGCAGTGACCAAGCGGAGTCTGTCACAGATACGCAGTATTTT.